The 18 T cell receptor beta chains in this list originate from one sample, sequenced in a study of blood T cell repertoires in COVID-19. Produced via immunoSEQ multiplex PCR; TCRdb's table is partial and in-frame only. Of about 12,000 clones detected, approximately 86% appear once; the ten largest clones hold about a fifth. Sequencing input: peripheral blood. These receptors all come from a human donor in a cohort sampled during active COVID-19.

The V and J genes are TRBV11-3 and TRBJ2-1, with TRBD1 matching over 8 bases. J lost 9 bases, V lost 2 bases, and 0 bases had no gene match. The CDR3 extends over 12 amino acids. Germline V gene data show CDR1 as SGHNT and CDR2 as YENEEA. The chain's CDR3 is CASSLQGAEQFF. The CDR3 DNA is TGTGCCAGCAGCTTACAGGGGGCTGAGCAGTTCTTC.

The V call is TRBV27, the J call TRBJ2-7; 8 bases fit TRBD1. The CDR3 has 15 residues. The V and J ends lost 6 bases and 4 bases, in that order; junction bases with no gene match: 11. In germline, CDR1 is MNHEY, CDR2 SMNVEV (reference sequence). CDR3 in DNA: TGTGCCAGCAGAATGTTTAGGGGACAGGTATACGAGCAGTACTTC. Translation gives CASRMFRGQVYEQYF.

This sequence joins TRBV4-3 and TRBJ2-2; no definite D call. This CDR3 contains 13 residues. Between the trimmed V and J ends, which lost 1 base and 6 bases, there was a span of 6 bases. Germline V gene sequence: CDR1 LGHNA, CDR2 YSLEER. The CDR3 region is CASSQVPAGELFF. CDR3 coding DNA: TGCGCCAGCAGCCAAGTTCCGGCCGGGGAGCTGTTTTTT.

CDR3 nucleotides: TGTGCCAGCAGCCCCGGGTCTATTGGCTCCTACGAGCAGTACTTC. Its translation is CASSPGSIGSYEQYF. V and J are TRBV7-2 and TRBJ2-7, with unresolved D. Trimming took 5 bases from V and 0 from J, leaving 14 bases between them. The CDR3 loop spans 15 amino acids. Looked up from germline, CDR1 is SGHTA and CDR2 is FQGNSA.

This sequence joins TRBV19 and TRBJ1-1, with 8 bases aligning to TRBD1. The CDR3 is 12 amino acids. Per germline, CDR1 LNHDA and CDR2 SQIVND (reference sequence). V lost 8 bases and J lost 5; bases outside the gene matches: 4. The CDR3 loop reads CASSRGRTEAFF. The CDR3 DNA reads TGTGCCAGTTCCAGGGGGCGAACTGAAGCTTTCTTT. Supplemented by reference TRBV19 and TRBJ1-1, the full variable domain reads DGGITQSPKYLFRKEGQNVTLSCEQNLNHDAMYWYRQDPGQGLRLIYYSQIVNDFQKGDIAEGYSVSREKKESFPLTVTSAQKNPTAFYLCASSRGRTEAFFGQGTRLTVV.

CDR3 residues: CASTVQDSYEQYF. As DNA, the CDR3 is TGTGCCAGCACGGTGCAGGACTCCTACGAGCAGTACTTC. The V and J genes are TRBV2 and TRBJ2-7; no clear D gene. Germline CDR1 reads SNHLY; CDR2 reads FYNNEI. The germline V and J ends were trimmed by 7 bases and 0 bases, with 10 bases remaining between them. The CDR3 is 13 amino acids.

This sequence joins TRBV6-4 and TRBJ2-6, with D unresolved. V lost 7 bases and J 4 bases, leaving 14 bases between the germline ends. The CDR3 has 15 amino acids. CDR1 is MRHNA, CDR2 SNTAGT, per germline. CDR3 amino acids: CASKMTGAGANVLTF. The CDR3 DNA sequence: TGTGCCAGCAAGATGACGGGTGCCGGGGCCAACGTCCTGACTTTC.

This chain joins TRBV15 and TRBJ1-6, with D possibly TRBD1 on 5 matching bases. The CDR3 runs to 17 residues. The germline V gene encodes CDR1 LNHNV and CDR2 YYDKDF (reference sequence). V was trimmed by 0 bases and J by 6 bases, leaving 15 bases between them. The chain's CDR3 is CATSRDLLGGINSPLHF. DNA of the CDR3: TGTGCCACCAGCAGAGATTTGTTGGGGGGAATTAATTCACCCCTCCACTTT.

The chain recombines TRBV30 with TRBJ2-3; 9 bases are shared with TRBD2. V lost 1 base to trimming and J lost 2 bases; unmatched junction nucleotides: 7. The CDR3 is 16 residues long. The germline gives CDR1 GTSNPN, CDR2 SVGIG (reference sequence). CDR3 sequence (DNA): TGTGCCTGGAGTGGCCTGAGCGGGGGGTTCACAGATACGCAGTATTTT. Translated, it gives CAWSGLSGGFTDTQYF. Based on the CDR3 plus reference TRBV30 and TRBJ2-3, the full variable domain is SQTIHQWPATLVQPVGSPLSLECTVEGTSNPNLYWYRQAAGRGLQLLFYSVGIGQISSEVPQNLSASRPQDRQFILSSKKLLLSDSGFYLCAWSGLSGGFTDTQYFGPGTRLTVL.

The chain uses TRBV7-2 and TRBJ2-5, with TRBD1 matching 7 bases. The CDR3 loop spans 13 amino acids. The ends lost 3 bases at V and 3 bases at J; junction bases unmatched: 1. CDR1 SGHTA and CDR2 FQGNSA come from the germline V gene. The CDR3 coding sequence is TGTGCCAGCAGCTTCGACAGGGAAGAGACCCAGTACTTC. It yields the protein CASSFDREETQYF.

By proportion, this clone is medium-sized. The CDR3 reads CASSLVQGNQPQHF. The CDR3 DNA reads TGTGCCAGCAGCTTAGTCCAGGGGAATCAGCCCCAGCATTTT. The V gene is TRBV7-2, the J gene TRBJ1-5; D possibly corresponds to TRBD1 (6 bases). Germline V CDR1 and CDR2: SGHTA, FQGNSA. Trimming left V 1 base short and J 4 bases short, with 8 bases between. The CDR3 has 14 amino acids.

This sequence joins TRBV19 and TRBJ1-3; D call uncertain. Trimming removed 1 base at V and 0 bases at J, with 7 bases between. Germline CDR1 is LNHDA and CDR2 is SQIVND (reference sequence). There are 15 residues in the CDR3. CDR3 sequence (DNA): TGTGCCAGTAGTATAGTCCAGTTCTCTGGAAACACCATATATTTT. Its protein product is CASSIVQFSGNTIYF.

The table lists this clone with a count of one. This chain uses TRBV3-1 (or the pseudogene TRBV3-2) with TRBJ1-2; 8 nucleotides agree with TRBD1. CDR1 is LGHDT, CDR2 YNNKEL, per germline (reference sequence). V trimming: 1 base; J trimming: 4 bases; junction bases outside the gene matches: 5. This CDR3 has 15 amino acids. The CDR3 DNA sequence: TGTGCCAGCAGCCAAGTTCCCGACAGGGGCTATGGCTACACCTTC. The encoded protein is CASSQVPDRGYGYTF.

The V gene is TRBV15, the J gene TRBJ2-5, with 8 bases identical to TRBD2. The CDR3 loop spans 15 amino acids. Trimming took 6 bases from V and 2 from J; bases not matched to a gene: 8. The V gene's germline CDR1 is LNHNV and CDR2 YYDKDF (reference sequence). The CDR3 here is CATSLNGGEQETQYF. The CDR3 DNA is TGTGCCACCAGTTTAAACGGGGGGGAGCAAGAGACCCAGTACTTC.

This chain links TRBV7-2 with TRBJ2-1; 10 bases are shared with TRBD1. This CDR3 is 16 amino acids long. The V and J ends lost 6 bases and 8 bases, in that order; junction bases with no gene match: 13. The V gene's germline CDR1 is SGHTA and CDR2 FQGNSA. CDR3 bases: TGTGCCAGCAGTGGACCGGGACAGGGGAGGCTCTATGAGCAGTTCTTC. It encodes CASSGPGQGRLYEQFF.

This chain links TRBV19 with TRBJ1-3, with TRBD1 matching 8 bases. There are 18 residues in the CDR3. CDR1 is LNHDA and CDR2 is SQIVND in the germline V gene (reference sequence). Trimming cost V 2 bases and J 2 bases; bases outside gene matches: 11. The CDR3 is CASSILGQVDPPGNTIYF. CDR3 in DNA: TGTGCCAGTAGTATACTGGGACAGGTGGATCCCCCTGGAAACACCATATATTTT.

This chain links TRBV5-6 with TRBJ1-3, with a tentative D call TRBD1 (6 bases). Per germline, CDR1 SGHDT and CDR2 YYEEEE. The CDR3 consists of 17 residues. Trimming pared 4 bases from V and 0 bases from J, leaving 17 bases between. This CDR3 is CASSQETGFFSGNTIYF. The CDR3 nucleotides are TGTGCCAGCAGCCAAGAGACAGGCTTCTTCTCTGGAAACACCATATATTTT.

The chain recombines TRBV14 with TRBJ1-2; 9 bases line up with TRBD1. The CDR3 totals 15 residues. V was pared by 4 bases and J by 7 bases, with 10 bases of the junction left unmatched. The germline V gene encodes CDR1 SGHDN and CDR2 FVKESK. CDR3 in amino acids: CASSRRTGAVAGYTF. CDR3 coding DNA: TGTGCCAGCAGCCGGAGGACAGGGGCCGTGGCTGGCTACACCTTC.